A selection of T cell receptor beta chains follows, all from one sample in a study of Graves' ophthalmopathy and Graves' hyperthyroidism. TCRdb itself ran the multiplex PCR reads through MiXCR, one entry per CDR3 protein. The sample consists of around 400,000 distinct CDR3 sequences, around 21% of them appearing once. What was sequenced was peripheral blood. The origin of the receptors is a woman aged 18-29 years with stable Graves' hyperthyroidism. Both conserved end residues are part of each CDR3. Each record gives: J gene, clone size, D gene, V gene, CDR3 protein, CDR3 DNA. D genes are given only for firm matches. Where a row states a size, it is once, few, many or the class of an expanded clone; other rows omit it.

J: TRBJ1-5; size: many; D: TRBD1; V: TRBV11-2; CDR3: CASSSTLGGQVFNQPQHF; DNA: TGTGCCAGCAGCTCAACCCTGGGGGGACAGGTTTTCAATCAGCCCCAGCATTTT
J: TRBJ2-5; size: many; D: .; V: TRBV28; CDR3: CASSFRYSDFQETQYF; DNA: TGTGCCAGCAGTTTTCGGTATTCAGATTTCCAAGAGACCCAGTACTTC
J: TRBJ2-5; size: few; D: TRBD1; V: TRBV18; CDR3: CASSPTTGEETQYF; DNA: TGTGCCAGCTCACCAACGACAGGGGAAGAGACCCAGTACTTC
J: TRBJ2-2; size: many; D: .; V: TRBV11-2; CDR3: CAWWDSEITGELFF; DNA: TGTGCCTGGTGGGATAGCGAGATCACCGGGGAGCTGTTTTTT
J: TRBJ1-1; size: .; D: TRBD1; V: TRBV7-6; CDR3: CASSPDRGSEAFF; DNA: TGTGCCAGCAGCCCGGACAGGGGGAGTGAAGCTTTCTTT
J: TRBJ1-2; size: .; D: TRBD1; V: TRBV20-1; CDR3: CSARTGGMAGYAF; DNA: TGCAGTGCCAGGACAGGGGGTATGGCTGGCTACGCCTTC
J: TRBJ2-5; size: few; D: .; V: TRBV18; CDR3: CASSPSAREETQYF; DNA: TGTGCCAGCTCACCATCGGCTAGAGAAGAGACCCAGTACTTC
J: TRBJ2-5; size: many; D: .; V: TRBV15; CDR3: CATSSFAGETQYF; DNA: TGTGCCACCAGCAGTTTCGCGGGGGAGACCCAGTACTTC
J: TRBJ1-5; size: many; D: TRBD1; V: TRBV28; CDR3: CASRGTGAYNQPQHF; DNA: TGTGCCAGCAGGGGGACAGGGGCTTACAATCAGCCCCAGCATTTT
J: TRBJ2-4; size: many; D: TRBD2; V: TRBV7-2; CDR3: CASSLEWGGNIQYF; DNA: TGTGCCAGCAGCTTGGAGTGGGGGGGGAACATTCAGTACTTC
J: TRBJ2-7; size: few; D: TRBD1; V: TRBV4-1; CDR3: CASSQEYFAGQGAYEQYF; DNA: TGCGCCAGCAGCCAAGAATATTTTGCAGGACAGGGTGCGTACGAGCAGTACTTC
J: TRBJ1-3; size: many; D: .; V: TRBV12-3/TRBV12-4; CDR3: CASSAGTRSGNTIYF; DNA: TGTGCCAGCAGCGCCGGGACACGCTCTGGAAACACCATATATTTT
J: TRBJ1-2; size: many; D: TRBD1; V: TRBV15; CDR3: CATSRPGTGHGYTF; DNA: TGTGCCACCAGCAGACCCGGGACAGGGCATGGCTACACCTTC
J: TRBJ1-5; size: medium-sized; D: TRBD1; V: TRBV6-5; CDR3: CASSWTGSGNQPQHF; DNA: TGTGCCAGCAGTTGGACAGGGTCGGGCAATCAGCCCCAGCATTTT
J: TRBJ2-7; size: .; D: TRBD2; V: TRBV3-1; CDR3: CASSPSLAGGRYEQYF; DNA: TGTGCCAGCAGCCCATCCCTAGCGGGAGGCAGGTACGAGCAGTACTTC
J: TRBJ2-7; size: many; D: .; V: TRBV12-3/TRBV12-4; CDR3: CASSLAVAHEQYF; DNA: TGTGCCAGCAGTTTAGCGGTAGCTCACGAGCAGTACTTC
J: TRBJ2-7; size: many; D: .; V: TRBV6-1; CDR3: CASSEVGGEQYF; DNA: TGTGCCAGCAGTGAAGTAGGGGGCGAGCAGTACTTC
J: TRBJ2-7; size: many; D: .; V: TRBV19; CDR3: CATKSRTESYEQYF; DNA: TGTGCCACCAAGTCCCGGACAGAATCCTACGAGCAGTACTTC
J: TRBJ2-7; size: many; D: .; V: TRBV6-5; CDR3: CASRLTIEQYF; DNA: TGTGCCAGCCGCTTAACGATCGAGCAGTACTTC
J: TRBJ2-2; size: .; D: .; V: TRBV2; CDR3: CASRALNTGELFF; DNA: TGTGCCAGCAGGGCCCTGAACACCGGGGAGCTGTTTTTT
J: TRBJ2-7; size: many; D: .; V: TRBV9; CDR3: CASSVVLECGHEQYF; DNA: TGTGCCAGCAGCGTAGTCTTGGAATGCGGCCACGAGCAGTACTTC
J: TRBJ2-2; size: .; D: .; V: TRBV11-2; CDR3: CASRSPGRTNTGELFF; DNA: TGTGCCAGCAGAAGTCCGGGACGGACCAACACCGGGGAGCTGTTTTTT
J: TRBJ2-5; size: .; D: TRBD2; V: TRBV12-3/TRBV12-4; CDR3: CAITLLAGGETRYF; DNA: TGTGCCATCACCTTACTAGCGGGAGGTGAGACCCGGTACTTC
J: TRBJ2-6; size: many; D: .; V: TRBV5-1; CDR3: CASSLEGPVSGANVLTF; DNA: TGCGCCAGCAGCTTGGAGGGGCCAGTCTCTGGGGCCAACGTCCTGACTTTC
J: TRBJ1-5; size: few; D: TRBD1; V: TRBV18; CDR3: CASSPRTGHQQPQHF; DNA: TGTGCCAGCTCACCACGGACAGGGCATCAGCAGCCCCAGCATTTT
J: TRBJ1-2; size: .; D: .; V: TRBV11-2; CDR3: CASVGLPSPPFLGYTF; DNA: TGTGCCAGCGTAGGGTTACCAAGCCCACCGTTCCTCGGCTACACCTTC
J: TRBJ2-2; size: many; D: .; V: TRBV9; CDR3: CASSVGTVDTGELFF; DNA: TGTGCCAGCAGCGTGGGGACTGTAGACACCGGGGAGCTGTTTTTT